A single sample is the source of the 8 T cell receptor beta chains below, sequenced in a study of T-cell reconstitution after alpha-beta-depleted transplantation in children. Unique molecular identifiers were used in preparing the TCRbeta library. TCRdb re-derived calls from the PCR reads in MiXCR, one entry per CDR3 protein. Among around 960,000 distinct CDR3 sequences listed, around 30% were seen once. Sequenced here: PBMCs, mostly from graft donor cells, sampled 360 days after TCRalphabeta/CD19-depleted stem cell transplant. Source of these receptors: a boy younger than two who had a stem cell transplant for SCID, so the T cells may come from the graft donor.

This chain links TRBV30 with TRBJ2-7, with 8 nucleotides matching TRBD1. The CDR3 totals 13 residues. Germline CDR1 GTSNPN, CDR2 SVGIG (reference sequence). V lost 2 bases, J lost 7 bases, and 7 bases stayed unmatched. The CDR3: CAWSLDRAREQYF. The CDR3 coding sequence is TGTGCCTGGAGTCTGGACAGGGCGCGAGAGCAGTACTTC.

At least ten counts were recorded for this clonotype. The junction shows a germline mismatch at one end, possibly a read error. The V call is TRBV5-1, the J call TRBJ2-3; no definite D call. Per the germline V gene, CDR1 is SGHRS and CDR2 is YFSETQ. The CDR3 totals 12 residues. CDR3 loop: CASSPNTDTQYF. The CDR3 DNA reads as TGTGCCAGCAGTCCAAACACAGATACGCAGTATTTT.

This clonotype was observed a handful of times. The chain uses TRBV7-8 and TRBJ2-5, with 8 nucleotides matching TRBD2. Germline trimming cut 5 bases from V and 6 bases from J; bases unmatched to any gene: 8. The length of the CDR3 is 14 residues. Germline lookup yields CDR1 SGHVS and CDR2 FQNEAQ. In DNA form, the CDR3 reads TGTGCCAGCAGCGCCGGGACTAGAGGACAGACCCAGTACTTC. This sequence encodes CASSAGTRGQTQYF.

This clonotype has more than one count but fewer than ten. The chain employs TRBV4-1 and TRBJ2-3, with D perhaps TRBD2 (6 bases). V was trimmed by 3 bases and J by 4 bases, leaving 14 bases between them. The length of the CDR3 is 15 residues. From germline, CDR1 is MGHRA and CDR2 YSYEKL. The CDR3 is CASSQGSRGADTQYF. The CDR3 nucleotides are TGCGCCAGCAGCCAGGGGTCGCGGGGCGCAGATACGCAGTATTTT.

There are many counts of this clonotype. The chain couples TRBV15 to TRBJ2-3; D ambiguous. The CDR3 spans 14 residues. The germline V gene has CDR1 LNHNV and CDR2 YYDKDF (reference sequence). V lost 0 bases to trimming and J lost 5 bases, with 9 bases between them. The CDR3 nucleotides are TGTGCCACCAGCAGAGATAGATTAGAAGATACGCAGTATTTT. It yields the protein CATSRDRLEDTQYF.

This clonotype was detected only a few times. The chain employs TRBV12-3 or TRBV12-4 and TRBJ2-5; D call uncertain. Trimming took 2 bases from V and 2 from J, leaving 6 bases between them. This CDR3 has 13 residues. In DNA, the CDR3 is TGTGCCAGCAGTTTAAGTCAACAAGAGACCCAGTACTTC. Protein sequence: CASSLSQQETQYF.

The chain recombines TRBV11-2 with TRBJ2-1; D call uncertain. Trimming shortened V by 4 bases and J by 4 bases, and 17 bases separated the two germline ends. CDR1 is SGHAT and CDR2 is FQNNGV in the germline V gene. This CDR3 is built from 16 residues. The CDR3 DNA reads TGTGCCAGCAGCTCCACCAGCCCTAGGTTGTACAATGAGCAGTTCTTC. Residues: CASSSTSPRLYNEQFF.

This chain uses TRBV5-1 with TRBJ2-1, with 10 bases fitting TRBD1. The germline V gene has CDR1 SGHRS and CDR2 YFSETQ. There are 15 residues in the CDR3. With V trimmed by 3 bases and J by 10 bases, 10 bases remained unmatched. The CDR3 protein is CASSSRDRGLGEQFF. The CDR3 region has the DNA TGCGCCAGCAGCTCGAGAGACAGGGGGCTCGGGGAGCAGTTCTTC.